Detailed here is one TCR beta chain. The CDR3 has 16 residues. CDR1 is LGHDT, CDR2 YNNKEL, per germline (reference sequence). Unmatched junction bases numbered 8, after V lost 0 bases and J lost 6 bases. Alongside a J-beta primer mix, a sample-barcoded 5' primer served in a second PCR lasting about 7 to 12 cycles. TCRdb passed the 5' RACE reads through MiXCR, listing each CDR3 protein once. The table lists about a million distinct CDR3 sequences, more than 30% of them singletons. This sample stems from a study of blood T cells in healthy people across ages. The chain is built from TRBV3-1 and TRBJ2-3, with 8 positions matching TRBD2. Sequenced: blood. This clonotype was obtained from a young man in good health. CDR3 sequence (DNA): TGTGCCAGCAGCCAAGAGCAAGCGGGGGTCGGCGATACGCAGTATTTT. It is translated as CASSQEQAGVGDTQYF.